The 6 T cell receptor beta chains in this list originate from one sample, sequenced in a study of T-cell reconstitution after alpha-beta-depleted transplantation in children (dated by TCRdb to 2016 to 2017). The receptor library was made with PCR. The sequencer was an Illumina HiSeq 2500. TCR library preparation used molecular barcoding, with unique molecular identifiers applied to normalize quantification of the TCRbeta repertoire. In-frame beta chains were kept once TCRdb had trimmed the public reads at Q25 with fastp and called clones with MiXCR. Rows with a matching CDR3 protein are joined into one entry that keeps the most common DNA and genes. The sample table holds some 590,000 distinct CDR3 sequences, of which under 12% were seen once. About 4% of the sample lies in the top ten. The sequences come from PBMCs from the stem cell graft donor, collected from the stem cell graft. The receptors originated from a human donor who donated a stem cell graft to a child with acute myeloid leukemia.

This sequence joins TRBV5-1 and TRBJ1-5; 8 bases fit TRBD1. The junction had 16 bases not matched to a gene; V was cut back by 4 bases and J by 10 bases. Per the germline V gene, CDR1 is SGHRS and CDR2 is YFSETQ. The length of the CDR3 is 16 residues. The CDR3: CASSPGTGKGVGPQHF. CDR3 nucleotide sequence: TGCGCCAGCAGCCCGGGGACAGGCAAGGGGGTAGGTCCCCAGCATTTT.

This chain links TRBV2 with TRBJ2-3; 8 bases align to TRBD2. After removal of 7 bases from V and 2 bases from J, the junction contained 8 bases not matched to a gene. Germline CDR1 is SNHLY and CDR2 is FYNNEI. The CDR3 is 15 residues long. The CDR3, as DNA: TGTGCCAGCACCATCGGACTAGCAGTCACAGATACGCAGTATTTT. This sequence encodes CASTIGLAVTDTQYF.

This clonotype was found a few times. CDR3 amino acids: CSAARSGTVDEQFF. CDR3 coding DNA: TGCAGTGCTGCCCGTAGCGGGACAGTCGATGAGCAGTTCTTC. V is TRBV20-1 and J is TRBJ2-1; weak D call: TRBD2 (8 bases). Germline V gives CDR1 DFQATT, CDR2 SNEGSKA (reference sequence). The germline V and J ends were trimmed by 5 bases and 8 bases, with 19 bases remaining between them. The CDR3 runs 14 residues.

This chain joins TRBV19 and TRBJ2-7; 9 nucleotides agree with TRBD2. J gave up 5 bases and V 5 bases, and 10 bases lay outside the gene matches. The CDR3 loop spans 15 amino acids. Germline CDR1 is LNHDA and CDR2 is SQIVND (reference sequence). CDR3 amino acids: CASSARLADRNEQYF. The CDR3 bases are TGTGCCAGTAGTGCAAGACTAGCGGACCGGAACGAGCAGTACTTC. Drawing the rest from reference TRBV19 and TRBJ2-7, the complete variable domain is DGGITQSPKYLFRKEGQNVTLSCEQNLNHDAMYWYRQDPGQGLRLIYYSQIVNDFQKGDIAEGYSVSREKKESFPLTVTSAQKNPTAFYLCASSARLADRNEQYFGPGTRLTVT.

The V call is TRBV6-1, the J call TRBJ2-1; 8 nucleotides agree with TRBD2. CDR1 is MNHNS, CDR2 SASEGT, per germline. The junction had 8 bases not matched to a gene; V was cut back by 6 bases and J by 4 bases. The CDR3 spans 15 residues. The CDR3 nucleotides are TGTGCCAGCAGATCGAGCGGGGGAGGGTACAATGAGCAGTTCTTC. It codes for CASRSSGGGYNEQFF.

The chain carries TRBV28 and TRBJ2-5, with TRBD1 identical over 7 bases. The V gene's germline CDR1 is MDHEN and CDR2 SYDVKM. The V segment lost 5 bases and the J segment 5 bases; nucleotides outside the gene matches: 14. The CDR3 is 16 residues long. DNA of the CDR3: TGTGCCAGCAGTATGACAGGGTCAGGTAGCCGGGAGACCCAGTACTTC. Its translation is CASSMTGSGSRETQYF. Together with reference TRBV28 and TRBJ2-5, the CDR3 gives the full variable domain: DVKVTQSSRYLVKRTGEKVFLECVQDMDHENMFWYRQDPGLGLRLIYFSYDVKMKEKGDIPEGYSVSREKKERFSLILESASTNQTSMYLCASSMTGSGSRETQYFGPGTRLLVL.